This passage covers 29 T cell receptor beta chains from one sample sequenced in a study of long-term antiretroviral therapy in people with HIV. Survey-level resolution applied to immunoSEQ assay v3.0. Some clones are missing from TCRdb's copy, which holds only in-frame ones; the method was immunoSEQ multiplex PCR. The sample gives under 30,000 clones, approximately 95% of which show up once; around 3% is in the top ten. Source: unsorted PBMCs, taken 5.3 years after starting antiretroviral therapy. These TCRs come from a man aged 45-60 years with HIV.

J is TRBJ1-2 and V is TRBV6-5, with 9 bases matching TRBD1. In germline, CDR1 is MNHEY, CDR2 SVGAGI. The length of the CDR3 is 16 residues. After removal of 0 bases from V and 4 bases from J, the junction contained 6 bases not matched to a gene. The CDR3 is CASSYSGQGRAYGYTF. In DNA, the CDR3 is TGTGCCAGCAGTTACTCAGGACAGGGGCGCGCCTATGGCTACACCTTC.

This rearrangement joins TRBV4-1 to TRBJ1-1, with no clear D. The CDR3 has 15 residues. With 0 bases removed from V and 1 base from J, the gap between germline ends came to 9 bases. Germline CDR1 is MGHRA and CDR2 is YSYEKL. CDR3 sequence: CASSQDGGSNTEAFF. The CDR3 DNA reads TGCGCCAGCAGCCAAGATGGAGGGTCGAACACTGAAGCTTTCTTT.

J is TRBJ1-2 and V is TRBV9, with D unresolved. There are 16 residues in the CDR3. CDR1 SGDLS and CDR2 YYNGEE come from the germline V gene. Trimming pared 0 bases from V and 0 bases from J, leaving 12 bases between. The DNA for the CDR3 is TGTGCCAGCAGCGTAGATTCAGCGAGCTCTAACTATGGCTACACCTTC. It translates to CASSVDSASSNYGYTF.

CDR3 in amino acids: CASSLMGTDTQYF. The CDR3 DNA follows: TGTGCCAGCAGCTTAATGGGCACAGATACGCAGTATTTT. This sequence joins TRBV7-3 and TRBJ2-3; D gene unclear. CDR3 length equals 13 residues. Between the trimmed V and J ends, which lost 1 base and 1 base, there was a span of 3 bases. From germline, CDR1 is SGHTA and CDR2 FQGTGA.

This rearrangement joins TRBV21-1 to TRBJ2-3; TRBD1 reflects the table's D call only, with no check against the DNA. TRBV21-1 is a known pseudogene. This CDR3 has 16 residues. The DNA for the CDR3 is TGTGCCAGCAGCGCACAGGGGCAGGTGTACGCAGATACGCAGTATTTT. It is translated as CASSAQGQVYADTQYF.

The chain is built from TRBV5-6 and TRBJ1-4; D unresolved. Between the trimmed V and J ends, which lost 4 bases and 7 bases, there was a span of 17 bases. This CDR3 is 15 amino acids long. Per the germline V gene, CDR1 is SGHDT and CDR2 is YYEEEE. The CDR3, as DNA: TGTGCCAGCAGCCTCATGGGCCAGGAGGGTGAAAAACTGTTTTTT. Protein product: CASSLMGQEGEKLFF.

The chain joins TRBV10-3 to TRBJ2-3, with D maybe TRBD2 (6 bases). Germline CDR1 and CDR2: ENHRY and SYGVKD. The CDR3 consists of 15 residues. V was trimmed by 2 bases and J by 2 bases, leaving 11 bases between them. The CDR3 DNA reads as TGTGCCATCAGTGAGCCGCGGGGAGACACAGATACGCAGTATTTT. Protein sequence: CAISEPRGDTDTQYF.

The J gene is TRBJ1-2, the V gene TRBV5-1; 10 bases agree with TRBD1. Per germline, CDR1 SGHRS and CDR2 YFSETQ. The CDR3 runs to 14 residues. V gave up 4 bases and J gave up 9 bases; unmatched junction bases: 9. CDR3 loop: CASSGGQGTRRYTF. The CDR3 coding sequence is TGCGCCAGCAGCGGGGGACAGGGGACCCGACGCTACACCTTC. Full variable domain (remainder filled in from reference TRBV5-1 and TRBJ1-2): KAGVTQTPRYLIKTRGQQVTLSCSPISGHRSVSWYQQTPGQGLQFLFEYFSETQRNKGNFPGRFSGRQFSNSRSEMNVSTLELGDSALYLCASSGGQGTRRYTFGSGTRLTVV.

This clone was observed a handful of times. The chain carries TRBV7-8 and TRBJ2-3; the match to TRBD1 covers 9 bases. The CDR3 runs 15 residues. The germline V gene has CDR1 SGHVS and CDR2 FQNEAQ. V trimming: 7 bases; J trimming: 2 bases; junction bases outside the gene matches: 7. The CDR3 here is CASISGTGITDTQYF. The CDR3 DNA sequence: TGTGCCAGCATCTCCGGGACAGGGATCACAGATACGCAGTATTTT.

CDR3 in amino acids: CASRRVNTEAFF. The DNA for the CDR3 is TGCGCCAGCAGGCGAGTGAACACTGAAGCTTTCTTT. V and J are TRBV23-1 and TRBJ1-1; D is unclear. TRBV23-1 is identified as an open reading frame with a role that is uncertain. This CDR3 is built from 12 residues. V lost 6 bases to trimming and J lost 0 bases, with 5 bases between them.

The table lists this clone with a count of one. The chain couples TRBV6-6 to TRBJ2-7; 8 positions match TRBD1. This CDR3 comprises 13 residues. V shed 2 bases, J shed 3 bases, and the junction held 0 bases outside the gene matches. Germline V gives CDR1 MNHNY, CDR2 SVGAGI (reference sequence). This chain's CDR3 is CASSYDRGYEQYF. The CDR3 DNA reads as TGTGCCAGCAGTTACGACAGGGGCTACGAGCAGTACTTC.

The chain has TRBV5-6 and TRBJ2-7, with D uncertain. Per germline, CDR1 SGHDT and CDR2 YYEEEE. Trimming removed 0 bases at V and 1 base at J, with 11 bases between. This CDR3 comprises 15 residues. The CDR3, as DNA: TGTGCCAGCAGCTTGGCCCCGGGCCTTTCCTACGAGCAGTACTTC. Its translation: CASSLAPGLSYEQYF. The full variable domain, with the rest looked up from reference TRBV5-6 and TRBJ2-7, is DAGVTQSPTHLIKTRGQQVTLRCSPKSGHDTVSWYQQALGQGPQFIFQYYEEEERQRGNFPDRFSGHQFPNYSSELNVNALLLGDSALYLCASSLAPGLSYEQYFGPGTRLTVT.

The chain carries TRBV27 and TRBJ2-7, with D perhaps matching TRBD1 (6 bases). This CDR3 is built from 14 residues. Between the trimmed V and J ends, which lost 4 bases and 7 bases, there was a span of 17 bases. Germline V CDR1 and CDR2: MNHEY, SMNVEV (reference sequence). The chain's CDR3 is CASSSPAGALEQYF. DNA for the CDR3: TGTGCCAGCAGTTCCCCCGCAGGGGCTCTTGAGCAGTACTTC.

The CDR3 here is CASSLGTGTSGNTIYF. The CDR3 region has the DNA TGCGCCAGCAGCTTGGGTACGGGAACCTCTGGAAACACCATATATTTT. This chain uses TRBV5-1 with TRBJ1-3; D ambiguous. Per the germline V gene, CDR1 is SGHRS and CDR2 is YFSETQ. CDR3 length: 16 amino acids. V lost 0 bases, J lost 0 bases, and 10 bases lay in between.

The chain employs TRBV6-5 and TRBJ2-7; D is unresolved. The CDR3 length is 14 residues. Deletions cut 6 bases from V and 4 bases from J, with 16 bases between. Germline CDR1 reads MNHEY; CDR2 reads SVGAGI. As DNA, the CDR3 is TGTGCCAGCAGCCCCGTGGGCTGGACGTACGAGCAGTACTTC. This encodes CASSPVGWTYEQYF.

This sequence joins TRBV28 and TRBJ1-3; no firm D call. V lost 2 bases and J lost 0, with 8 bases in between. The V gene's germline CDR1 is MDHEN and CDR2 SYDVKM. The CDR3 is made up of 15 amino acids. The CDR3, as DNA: TGTGCCAGCAGTTTAGAGGGAGGCTCTGGAAACACCATATATTTT. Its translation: CASSLEGGSGNTIYF. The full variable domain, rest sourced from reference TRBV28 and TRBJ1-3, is DVKVTQSSRYLVKRTGEKVFLECVQDMDHENMFWYRQDPGLGLRLIYFSYDVKMKEKGDIPEGYSVSREKKERFSLILESASTNQTSMYLCASSLEGGSGNTIYFGEGSWLTVV.

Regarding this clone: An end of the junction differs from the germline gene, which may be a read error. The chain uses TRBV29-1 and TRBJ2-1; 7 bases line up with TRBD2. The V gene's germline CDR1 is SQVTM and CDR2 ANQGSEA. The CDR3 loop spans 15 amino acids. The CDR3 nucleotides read TGCAGCTTTGAATCGGCCAGCTCGGGGGGACATGAGCAGTTCTTC. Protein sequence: CSFESASSGGHEQFF.

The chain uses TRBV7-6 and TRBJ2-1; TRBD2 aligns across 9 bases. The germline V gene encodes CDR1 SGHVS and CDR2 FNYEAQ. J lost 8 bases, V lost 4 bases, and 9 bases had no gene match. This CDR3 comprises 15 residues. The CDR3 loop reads CASSYIAGAQDEQFF. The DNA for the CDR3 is TGTGCCAGCAGCTACATAGCGGGGGCACAGGATGAGCAGTTCTTC. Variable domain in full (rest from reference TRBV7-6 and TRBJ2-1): GAGVSQSPRYKVTKRGQDVALRCDPISGHVSLYWYRQALGQGPEFLTYFNYEAQQDKSGLPNDRFSAERPEGSISTLTIQRTEQRDSAMYRCASSYIAGAQDEQFFGPGTRLTVL.

In DNA form, the CDR3 reads TGTGCCAGTAGTACGGGGTTTAATGAAGCTTTCTTT. It is translated as CASSTGFNEAFF. The J gene is TRBJ1-1, the V gene TRBV19; D ambiguous. Between the trimmed V and J ends, which lost 4 bases and 7 bases, there was a span of 10 bases. Germline V CDR1 and CDR2: LNHDA, SQIVND (reference sequence). This CDR3 has 12 amino acids. Full variable domain (remainder filled in from reference TRBV19 and TRBJ1-1): DGGITQSPKYLFRKEGQNVTLSCEQNLNHDAMYWYRQDPGQGLRLIYYSQIVNDFQKGDIAEGYSVSREKKESFPLTVTSAQKNPTAFYLCASSTGFNEAFFGQGTRLTVV.

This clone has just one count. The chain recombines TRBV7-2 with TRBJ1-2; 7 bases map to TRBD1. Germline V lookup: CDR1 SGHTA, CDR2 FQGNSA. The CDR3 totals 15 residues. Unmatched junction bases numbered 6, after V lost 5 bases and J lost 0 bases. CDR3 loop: CASSPRQGTNYGYTF. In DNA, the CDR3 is TGTGCCAGCAGCCCTAGACAGGGAACTAACTATGGCTACACCTTC. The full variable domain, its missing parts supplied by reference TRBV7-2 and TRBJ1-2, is GAGVSQSPSNKVTEKGKDVELRCDPISGHTALYWYRQSLGQGLEFLIYFQGNSAPDKSGLPSDRFSAERTGGSVSTLTIQRTQQEDSAVYLCASSPRQGTNYGYTFGSGTRLTVV.

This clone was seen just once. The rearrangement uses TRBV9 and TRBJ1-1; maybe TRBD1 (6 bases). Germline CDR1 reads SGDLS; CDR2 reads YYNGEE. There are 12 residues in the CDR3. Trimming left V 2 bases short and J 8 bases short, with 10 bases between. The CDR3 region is CASSVGGQEAFF. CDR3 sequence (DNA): TGTGCCAGCAGCGTGGGGGGGCAGGAAGCTTTCTTT.

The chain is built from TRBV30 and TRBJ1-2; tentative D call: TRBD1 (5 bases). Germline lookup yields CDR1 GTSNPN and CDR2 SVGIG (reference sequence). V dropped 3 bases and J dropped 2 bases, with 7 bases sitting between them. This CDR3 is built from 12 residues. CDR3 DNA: TGTGCCTGGAGGGGGGACAACTATGGCTACACCTTC. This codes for CAWRGDNYGYTF. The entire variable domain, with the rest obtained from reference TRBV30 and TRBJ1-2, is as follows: SQTIHQWPATLVQPVGSPLSLECTVEGTSNPNLYWYRQAAGRGLQLLFYSVGIGQISSEVPQNLSASRPQDRQFILSSKKLLLSDSGFYLCAWRGDNYGYTFGSGTRLTVV.

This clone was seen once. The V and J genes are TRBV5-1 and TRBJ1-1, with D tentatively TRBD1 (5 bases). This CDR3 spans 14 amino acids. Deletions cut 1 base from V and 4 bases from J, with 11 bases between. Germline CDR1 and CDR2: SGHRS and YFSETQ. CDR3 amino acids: CASSLSRDGTEAFF. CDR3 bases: TGCGCCAGCAGCTTGAGCAGGGATGGCACTGAAGCTTTCTTT.

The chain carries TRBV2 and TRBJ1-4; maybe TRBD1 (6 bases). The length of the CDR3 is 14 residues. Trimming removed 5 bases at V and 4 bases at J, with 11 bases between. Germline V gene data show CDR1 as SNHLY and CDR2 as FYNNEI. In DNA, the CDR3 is TGTGCCAGCAGTAACAGGGCGTATAATGAAAAACTGTTTTTT. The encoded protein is CASSNRAYNEKLFF. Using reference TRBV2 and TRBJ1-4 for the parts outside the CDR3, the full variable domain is EPEVTQTPSHQVTQMGQEVILRCVPISNHLYFYWYRQILGQKVEFLVSFYNNEISEKSEIFDDQFSVERPDGSNFTLKIRSTKLEDSAMYFCASSNRAYNEKLFFGSGTQLSVL.

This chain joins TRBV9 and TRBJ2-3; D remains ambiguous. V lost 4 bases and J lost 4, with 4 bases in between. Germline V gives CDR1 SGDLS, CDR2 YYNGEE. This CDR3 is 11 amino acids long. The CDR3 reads CASSSADTQYF. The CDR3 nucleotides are TGTGCCAGCAGCAGTGCAGATACGCAGTATTTT.

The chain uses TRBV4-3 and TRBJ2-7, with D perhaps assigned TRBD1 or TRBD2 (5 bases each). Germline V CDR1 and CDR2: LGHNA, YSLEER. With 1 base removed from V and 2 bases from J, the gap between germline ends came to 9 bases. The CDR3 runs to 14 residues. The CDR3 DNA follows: TGCGCCAGCAGCCAAGGGGACGGTGCCTACGAGCAGTACTTC. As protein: CASSQGDGAYEQYF.

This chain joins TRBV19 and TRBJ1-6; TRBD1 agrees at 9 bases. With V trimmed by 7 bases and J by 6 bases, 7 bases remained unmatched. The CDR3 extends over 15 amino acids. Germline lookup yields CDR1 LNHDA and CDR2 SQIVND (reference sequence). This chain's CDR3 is CASTLEDRGNSPLHF. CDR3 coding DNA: TGTGCCAGTACCCTGGAGGACAGGGGTAATTCACCCCTCCACTTT. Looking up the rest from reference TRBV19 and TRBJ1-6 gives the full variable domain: DGGITQSPKYLFRKEGQNVTLSCEQNLNHDAMYWYRQDPGQGLRLIYYSQIVNDFQKGDIAEGYSVSREKKESFPLTVTSAQKNPTAFYLCASTLEDRGNSPLHFGNGTRLTVT.

Here the CDR3 reads CASSRGSNSPLHF. DNA for the CDR3: TGTGCCAGCAGTAGGGGATCTAATTCACCCCTCCACTTT. The chain recombines TRBV25-1 with TRBJ1-6; TRBD1 might be the D (5 bases). This CDR3 comprises 13 residues. V was trimmed by 5 bases and J by 6 bases, leaving 8 bases between them. Germline lookup yields CDR1 MGHDK and CDR2 SYGVNS.

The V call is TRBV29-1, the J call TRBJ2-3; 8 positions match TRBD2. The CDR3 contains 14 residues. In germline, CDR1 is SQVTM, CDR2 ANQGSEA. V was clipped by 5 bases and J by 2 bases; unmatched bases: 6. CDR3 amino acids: CSVLAGPTTDTQYF. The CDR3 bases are TGCAGCGTTTTAGCGGGGCCAACCACAGATACGCAGTATTTT.